The present T cell receptor (beta chain) was sequenced within a study of blood T cell repertoires in COVID-19. Germline V gives CDR1 SEHNR, CDR2 FQNEAQ (reference sequence). V was clipped by 2 bases and J by 6 bases; unmatched bases: 17. CDR3 size: 19 residues. This table comes from immunoSEQ multiplex PCR, and its TCRdb copy is limited to in-frame clones, with some not included. The data show more than 20,000 clones, over 75% seen once. This chain uses TRBV7-9 with TRBJ2-1; 9 nucleotides line up with TRBD2. Sequencing was done on a sample of peripheral blood. This sequence was found in a man between 50 and 59 years old with active or convalescent COVID-19. CDR3: CASSLWLGGGRAKGNEQFF. CDR3 nucleotides: TGTGCCAGCAGCTTATGGTTAGGGGGCGGGAGGGCCAAGGGCAATGAGCAGTTCTTC.